Included here is one T cell receptor (beta chain) sequence, with context. What it recognizes is unknown. Trimming removed 5 bases at V and 6 bases at J, with 22 bases between. Germline V gives CDR1 SGHTA, CDR2 FQGNSA. This CDR3 comprises 16 residues. For TCR, cDNA came from 5'RACE template switching, which added a universal primer site and UMIs. TCRdb re-analysed the 5' RACE reads in MiXCR, keeping a single row per CDR3 protein. The profile shows about 310,000 distinct CDR3 sequences, around 4% of them singletons. This specimen comes from a study of T cells after yellow fever vaccination. Findings of the study overall: By day 5 rather than day 15, the secondary response had peaked, though it was weaker. From the bulk population, abundant clonotypes could contaminate and appear within FACS-sorted repertoires. In post-booster samples, most primary-vaccination clones reappeared (96% CD4, 75% to 90% CD8).

The chain links TRBV7-2 to TRBJ1-2; D might be TRBD1 (6 bases). Material: PBMCs, obtained on the day of the yellow fever booster vaccination. The clonotype originates from a man between 18 and 29 years old who received the YFV17D yellow fever vaccine. The CDR3 DNA sequence: TGTGCCAGCAGCCCCAGGGACCCTGGAGGGGGAGATGGCTACACCTTC. It encodes CASSPRDPGGGDGYTF.